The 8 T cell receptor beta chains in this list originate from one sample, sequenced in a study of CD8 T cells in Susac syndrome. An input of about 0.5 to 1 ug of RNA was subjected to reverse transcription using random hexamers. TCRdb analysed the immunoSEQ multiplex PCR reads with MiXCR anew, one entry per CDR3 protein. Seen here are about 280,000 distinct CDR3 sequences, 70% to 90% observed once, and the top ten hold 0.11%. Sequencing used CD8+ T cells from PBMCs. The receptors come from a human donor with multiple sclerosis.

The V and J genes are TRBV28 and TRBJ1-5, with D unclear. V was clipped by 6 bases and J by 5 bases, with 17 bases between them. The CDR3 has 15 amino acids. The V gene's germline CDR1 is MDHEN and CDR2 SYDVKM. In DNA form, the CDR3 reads TGTGCCAGCAGACCTAACCGCCACGACCATCAGCCCCAGCATTTT. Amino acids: CASRPNRHDHQPQHF.

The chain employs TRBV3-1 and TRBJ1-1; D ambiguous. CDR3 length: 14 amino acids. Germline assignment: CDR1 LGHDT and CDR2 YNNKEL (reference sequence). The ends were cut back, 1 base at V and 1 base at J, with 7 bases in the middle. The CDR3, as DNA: TGTGCCAGCAGCCAAGGACTTCAGAACACTGAAGCTTTCTTT. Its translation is CASSQGLQNTEAFF.

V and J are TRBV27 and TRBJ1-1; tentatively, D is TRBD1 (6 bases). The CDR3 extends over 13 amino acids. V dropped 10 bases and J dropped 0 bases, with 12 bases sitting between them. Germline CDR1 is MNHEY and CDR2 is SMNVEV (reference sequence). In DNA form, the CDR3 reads TGTGCCACCGGGGGCAGTATGAACACTGAAGCTTTCTTT. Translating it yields CATGGSMNTEAFF.

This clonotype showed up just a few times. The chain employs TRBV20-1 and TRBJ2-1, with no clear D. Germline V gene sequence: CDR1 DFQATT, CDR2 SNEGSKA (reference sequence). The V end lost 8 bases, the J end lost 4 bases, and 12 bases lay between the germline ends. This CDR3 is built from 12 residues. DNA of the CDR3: TGCAGTCCCGGGCTTTCTTACAATGAGCAGTTCTTC. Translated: CSPGLSYNEQFF.

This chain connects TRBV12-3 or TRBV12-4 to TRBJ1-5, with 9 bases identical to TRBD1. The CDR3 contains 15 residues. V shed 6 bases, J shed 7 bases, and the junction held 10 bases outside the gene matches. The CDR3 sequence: CASSSRDRVNQPQHF. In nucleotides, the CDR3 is TGTGCCAGCAGCTCCCGGGACAGGGTCAACCAGCCCCAGCATTTT.

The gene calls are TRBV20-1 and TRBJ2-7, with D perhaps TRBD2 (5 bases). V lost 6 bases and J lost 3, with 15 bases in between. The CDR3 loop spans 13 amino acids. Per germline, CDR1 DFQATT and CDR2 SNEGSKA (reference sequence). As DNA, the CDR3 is TGCAGTGCCAAGCCGCTAGCAAACTACGAGCAGTACTTC. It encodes CSAKPLANYEQYF.

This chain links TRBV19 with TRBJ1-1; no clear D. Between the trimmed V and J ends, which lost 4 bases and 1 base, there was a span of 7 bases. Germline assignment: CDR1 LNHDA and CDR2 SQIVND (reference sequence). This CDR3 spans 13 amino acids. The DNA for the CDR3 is TGTGCCAGTAGTACGTCAGCGAACACTGAAGCTTTCTTT. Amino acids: CASSTSANTEAFF.

This chain's CDR3 is CSARDLLSPGWGYTF. The CDR3 DNA reads as TGCAGTGCTAGAGATCTGCTGTCCCCGGGGTGGGGCTACACCTTC. V usage is TRBV20-1 and J usage is TRBJ1-2; D is unresolved. Germline V gene sequence: CDR1 DFQATT, CDR2 SNEGSKA (reference sequence). V lost 0 bases and J lost 8, with 19 bases in between. The CDR3 contains 15 residues.